This T cell receptor beta chain was recorded in a study of T cell repertoires in ileal Crohn's disease. Study-level information: From the surgical specimen's inflamed ileum, biopsies were taken as M0. Study observations and caveats: Endoscopic recurrence occurred in every patient whose clonality exceeded 26.8%.

V was pared by 7 bases and J by 2 bases, with 19 bases between. Germline V gene sequence: CDR1 SQVTM, CDR2 ANQGSEA. The CDR3 contains 15 residues. The time point denotes: inflamed ileum from the surgical specimen. Assay: immunoSEQ multiplex PCR; the TCRdb copy retains only in-frame clones and omits some. The repertoire includes some 11,000 clones, around 90% of them detected once, and over 7.5% sits in the top ten. Concerning this clone: Its antigen is undetermined.

This receptor was identified in an adult with Crohn's disease. Sequenced sample: ileal tissue. The chain is built from TRBV29-1 and TRBJ2-3; TRBD2 is a possible D gene (6 bases). The DNA of the CDR3 is TGCAGCGGCATAGTCCGGGACTGGCCCACAGATACGCAGTATTTT. It encodes CSGIVRDWPTDTQYF.